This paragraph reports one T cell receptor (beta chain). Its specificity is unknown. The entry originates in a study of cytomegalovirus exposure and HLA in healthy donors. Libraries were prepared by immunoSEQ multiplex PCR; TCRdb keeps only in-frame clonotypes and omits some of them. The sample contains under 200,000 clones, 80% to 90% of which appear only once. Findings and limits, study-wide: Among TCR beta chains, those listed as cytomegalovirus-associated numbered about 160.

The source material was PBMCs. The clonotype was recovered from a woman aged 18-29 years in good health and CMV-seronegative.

The CDR3 nucleotides read TGTGCCAGCAGCTTTGGGCCCGATGACTGGTTTAGCTCCTACAATGAGCAGTTCTTC. Its protein is CASSFGPDDWFSSYNEQFF. This sequence joins TRBV12-1 and TRBJ2-1; the D call of TRBD2 is as the table states it, not checked on the DNA. TRBV12-1 is classified as a pseudogene. The CDR3 extends over 19 amino acids.